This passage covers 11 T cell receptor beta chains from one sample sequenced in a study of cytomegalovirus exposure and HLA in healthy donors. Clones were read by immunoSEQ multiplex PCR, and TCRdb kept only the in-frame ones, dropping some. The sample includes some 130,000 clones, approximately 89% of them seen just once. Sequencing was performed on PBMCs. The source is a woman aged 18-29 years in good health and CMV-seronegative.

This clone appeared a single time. The CDR3 spells CASSFESPNYGYTF. In DNA form, the CDR3 reads TGCGCCAGCAGCTTCGAGAGCCCTAACTATGGCTACACCTTC. The rearrangement joins TRBV5-1 to TRBJ1-2; D is undetermined. From germline, CDR1 is SGHRS and CDR2 YFSETQ. The CDR3 loop spans 14 amino acids. The V gene lost 2 bases and the J gene lost 0 bases, with 8 bases spanning the gap.

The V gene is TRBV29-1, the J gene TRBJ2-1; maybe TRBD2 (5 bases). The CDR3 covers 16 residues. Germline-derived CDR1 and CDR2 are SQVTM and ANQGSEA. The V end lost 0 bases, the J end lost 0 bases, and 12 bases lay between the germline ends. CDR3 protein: CSVEDREAPSYNEQFF. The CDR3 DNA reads TGCAGCGTTGAAGATCGGGAAGCACCCTCCTACAATGAGCAGTTCTTC.

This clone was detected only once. The CDR3 coding sequence is TGTGCCAGTATCTCGGAGGACAGGGTCTATGGCTACACCTTC. Its protein product is CASISEDRVYGYTF. This chain uses TRBV19 with TRBJ1-2, with TRBD1 matching over 8 bases. Germline CDR1 and CDR2: LNHDA and SQIVND (reference sequence). Germline trimming cut 7 bases from V and 4 bases from J; bases unmatched to any gene: 8. CDR3 length: 14 amino acids.

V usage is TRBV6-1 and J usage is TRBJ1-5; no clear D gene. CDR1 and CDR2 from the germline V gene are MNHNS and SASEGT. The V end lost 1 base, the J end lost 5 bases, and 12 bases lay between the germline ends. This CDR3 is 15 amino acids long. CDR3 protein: CASSEVAGPDQPQHF. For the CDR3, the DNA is TGTGCCAGCAGTGAAGTGGCAGGTCCAGATCAGCCCCAGCATTTT.

CDR3 in amino acids: CASSPPGINQPQHF. Written as DNA, the CDR3 is TGTGCCAGCAGCCCCCCAGGAATCAATCAGCCCCAGCATTTT. The rearrangement joins TRBV7-2 to TRBJ1-5; D is unresolved. Germline values: CDR1 SGHTA, CDR2 FQGNSA. The CDR3 consists of 14 residues. Trimming stripped 5 bases from V and 3 bases from J, with 11 bases between. The full variable domain, rest sourced from reference TRBV7-2 and TRBJ1-5, is GAGVSQSPSNKVTEKGKDVELRCDPISGHTALYWYRQSLGQGLEFLIYFQGNSAPDKSGLPSDRFSAERTGGSVSTLTIQRTQQEDSAVYLCASSPPGINQPQHFGDGTRLSIL.

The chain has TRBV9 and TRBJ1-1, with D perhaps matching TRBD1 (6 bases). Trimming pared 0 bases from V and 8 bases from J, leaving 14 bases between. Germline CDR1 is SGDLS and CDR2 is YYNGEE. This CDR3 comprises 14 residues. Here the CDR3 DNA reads TGTGCCAGCAGCGTAGGCGTGGACAGCCAAGAAGCTTTCTTT. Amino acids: CASSVGVDSQEAFF.

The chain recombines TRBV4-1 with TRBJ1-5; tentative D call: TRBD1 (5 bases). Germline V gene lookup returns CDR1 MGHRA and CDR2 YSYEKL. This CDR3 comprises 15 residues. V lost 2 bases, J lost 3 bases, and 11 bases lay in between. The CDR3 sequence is CASSQPPGNNQPQHF. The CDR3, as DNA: TGCGCCAGCAGCCAACCTCCAGGGAACAATCAGCCCCAGCATTTT.

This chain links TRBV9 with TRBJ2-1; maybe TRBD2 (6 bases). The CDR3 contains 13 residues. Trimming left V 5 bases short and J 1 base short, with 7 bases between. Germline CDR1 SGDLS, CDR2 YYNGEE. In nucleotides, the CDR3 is TGTGCCAGCAGGGGGGGATCCTACAATGAGCAGTTCTTC. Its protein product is CASRGGSYNEQFF.

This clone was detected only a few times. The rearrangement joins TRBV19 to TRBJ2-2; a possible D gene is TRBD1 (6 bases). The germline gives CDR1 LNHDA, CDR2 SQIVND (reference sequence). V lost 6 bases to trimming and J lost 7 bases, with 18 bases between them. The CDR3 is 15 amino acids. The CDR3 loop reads CASRGYGQGHGELFF. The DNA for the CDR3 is TGTGCCAGTAGAGGATATGGGCAGGGGCACGGGGAGCTGTTTTTT. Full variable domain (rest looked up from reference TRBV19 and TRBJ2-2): DGGITQSPKYLFRKEGQNVTLSCEQNLNHDAMYWYRQDPGQGLRLIYYSQIVNDFQKGDIAEGYSVSREKKESFPLTVTSAQKNPTAFYLCASRGYGQGHGELFFGEGSRLTVL.

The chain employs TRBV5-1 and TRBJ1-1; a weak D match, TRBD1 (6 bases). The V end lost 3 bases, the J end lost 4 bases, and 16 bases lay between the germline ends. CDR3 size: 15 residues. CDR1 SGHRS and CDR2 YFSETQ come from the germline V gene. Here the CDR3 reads CASSWGQGGGTEAFF. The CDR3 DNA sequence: TGCGCCAGCAGCTGGGGGCAGGGCGGGGGCACTGAAGCTTTCTTT.

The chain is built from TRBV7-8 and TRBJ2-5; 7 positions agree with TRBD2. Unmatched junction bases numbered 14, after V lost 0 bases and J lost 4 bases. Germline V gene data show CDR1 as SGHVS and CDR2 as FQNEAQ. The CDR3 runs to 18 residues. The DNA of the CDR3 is TGTGCCAGCAGCTTAGCTGGAGTTTCGGCTAGCGGATCAGAGACCCAGTACTTC. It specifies CASSLAGVSASGSETQYF.